This T cell receptor beta chain derives from a study of blood T cell repertoires in COVID-19. Study as a whole: PBMCs, B-cell-depleted T cells, or T cells were the source of the cDNA or gDNA that made up the material.

The germline V and J ends were trimmed by 0 bases and 8 bases, with 11 bases remaining between them. Germline V CDR1 and CDR2: SGHDT, YYEEEE. The CDR3 is 14 amino acids. Under the authors' procedure: Counts of nucleated cells, estimated from reference gene primer amplification, were obtained. Measured with immunoSEQ multiplex PCR; TCRdb has only the in-frame clones, and not every one. V, J and clone size are taken as reported in that table, and D and trimming were inferred from the DNA itself. The table shows about 300,000 clones, with 70% to 90% occurring only once. Categorization into cohorts depended on clinical history that participants reported. Symptom resolution, clearance, or two negative PCRs marked the recovered donors of Cohort 3.

V is TRBV5-6 and J is TRBJ1-4; D is perhaps TRBD1 (6 bases). Sequencing used PBMCs or T cells enriched from blood (not recorded which). This receptor was identified in a man aged 25 to 45 who had recovered from COVID-19. The chain's CDR3 is CASSLGARGEKLFF. CDR3 nucleotides: TGTGCCAGCAGCTTGGGCGCCAGGGGCGAAAAACTGTTTTTT.